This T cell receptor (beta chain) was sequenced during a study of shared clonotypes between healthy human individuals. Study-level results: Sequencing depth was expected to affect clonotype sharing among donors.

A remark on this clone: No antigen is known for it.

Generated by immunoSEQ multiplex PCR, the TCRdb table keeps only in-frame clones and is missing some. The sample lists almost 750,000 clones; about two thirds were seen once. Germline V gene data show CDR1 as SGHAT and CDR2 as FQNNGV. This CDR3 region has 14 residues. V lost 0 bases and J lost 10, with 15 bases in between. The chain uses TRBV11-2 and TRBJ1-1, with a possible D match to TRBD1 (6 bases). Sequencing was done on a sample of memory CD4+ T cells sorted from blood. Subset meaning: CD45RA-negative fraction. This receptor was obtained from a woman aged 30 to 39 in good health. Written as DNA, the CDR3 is TGTGCCAGCAGCTTAGATCCCCTAGGGGGGGGAGCTTTCTTT. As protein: CASSLDPLGGGAFF.